This T cell receptor (beta chain) was obtained from a study of CD8+ T cells in alopecia areata. Background on the study: Tofacitinib ran 6 to 18 months, followed by 6 months off drug. The share of scalp area affected provided the severity score for treated patients.

About this clone: Its target is not known.

Treatment: oral pan-JAK inhibitor, 5-10 mg twice daily. Reverse transcribed after extraction, RNA yielded cDNA as the sequencing template. Assay: immunoSEQ multiplex PCR; the TCRdb copy retains only in-frame clones and omits some. The sample includes about 210,000 clones, less than 65% of them seen just once. The CDR3 runs to 14 residues. In germline, CDR1 is SGHTA, CDR2 FQGNSA. Trimming cost V 1 base and J 3 bases, with 9 bases left between them. Study results and caveats: Persistence in scalp and blood during tofacitinib was observed for many expanded lesional clones.

The chain has TRBV7-2 and TRBJ1-1, with unresolved D. The source was CD4+ T cells sorted from blood, collected at week 4, from a patient treated with tofacitinib. The source of this sequence is a human donor with alopecia areata. The CDR3 DNA is TGTGCCAGCAGCTTAGTTGTGGGGTACACTGAAGCTTTCTTT. This gives the protein CASSLVVGYTEAFF.